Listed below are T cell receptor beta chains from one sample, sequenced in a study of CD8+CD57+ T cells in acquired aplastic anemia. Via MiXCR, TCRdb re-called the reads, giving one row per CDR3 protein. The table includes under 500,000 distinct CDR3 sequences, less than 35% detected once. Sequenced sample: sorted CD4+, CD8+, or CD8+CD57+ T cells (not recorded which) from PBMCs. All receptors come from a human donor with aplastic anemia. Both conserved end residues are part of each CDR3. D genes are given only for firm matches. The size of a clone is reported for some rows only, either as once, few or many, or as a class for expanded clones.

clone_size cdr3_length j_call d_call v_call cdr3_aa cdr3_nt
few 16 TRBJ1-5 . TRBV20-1 CSASNFQGKPVGPQHF TGCAGTGCTAGTAATTTCCAGGGGAAGCCCGTAGGGCCCCAGCATTTT
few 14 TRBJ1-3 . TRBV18 CASSPAGSGNTIYF TGTGCCAGCTCACCCGCAGGCTCTGGAAACACCATATATTTT
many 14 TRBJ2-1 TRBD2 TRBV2 CASNSGSSYNEQFF TGTGCCAGCAATAGCGGGAGCTCCTACAATGAGCAGTTCTTC
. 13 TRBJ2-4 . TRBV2 CASSSTLRHIQYF TGTGCCAGCAGCTCCACTTTGAGGCACATTCAGTACTTC
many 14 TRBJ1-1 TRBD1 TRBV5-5 CASSLGTGFTEAFF TGTGCCAGCAGCTTGGGGACAGGGTTCACTGAAGCTTTCTTT
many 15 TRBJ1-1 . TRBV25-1 CASSELGDGYTEAFF TGTGCCAGCAGTGAACTTGGTGACGGATACACTGAAGCTTTCTTT
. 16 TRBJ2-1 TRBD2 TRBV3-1 CASSQETSGRGDEQFF TGTGCCAGCAGCCAAGAGACTAGCGGGAGAGGAGATGAGCAGTTCTTC
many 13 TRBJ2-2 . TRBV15 CATRLWGFEELFF TGTGCCACCCGCCTTTGGGGGTTCGAGGAGCTGTTTTTT
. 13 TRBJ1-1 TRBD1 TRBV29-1 CSVVPRGDLGAFF TGCAGCGTTGTTCCCAGGGGGGACCTGGGAGCTTTCTTT
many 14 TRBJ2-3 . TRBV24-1 CATSDPKGFDTQYF TGTGCCACCAGTGATCCTAAAGGATTCGATACGCAGTATTTT
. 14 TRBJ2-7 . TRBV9 CASSEGIRAYEQYF TGTGCCAGCAGCGAGGGGATCAGGGCCTACGAGCAGTACTTC
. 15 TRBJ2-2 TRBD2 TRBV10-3 CAISEGRGNSGELFF TGTGCCATCAGTGAGGGGAGGGGAAACTCTGGGGAGCTGTTTTTT
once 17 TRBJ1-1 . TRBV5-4 CVSSLLASGADGTEAFF TGTGTCAGCAGCTTGTTGGCCTCGGGGGCTGATGGAACTGAAGCTTTCTTT
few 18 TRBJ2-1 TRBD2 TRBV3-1 CASSPFPLARDSYNEQFF TGTGCCAGCAGCCCATTCCCACTAGCGAGGGACTCCTACAATGAGCAGTTCTTC
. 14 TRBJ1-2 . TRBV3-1 CASSQTQGRDGYTF TGTGCCAGCAGCCAAACCCAGGGAAGGGATGGCTACACCTTC
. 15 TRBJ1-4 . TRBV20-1 CSARDRVRLGEKLFF TGCAGTGCTAGAGATCGAGTCAGACTGGGCGAAAAACTGTTTTTT
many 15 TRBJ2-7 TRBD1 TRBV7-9 CASSLSGQGGYEQYF TGTGCCAGCAGCTTATCCGGACAGGGTGGATACGAGCAGTACTTC
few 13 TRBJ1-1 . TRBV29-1 CSAKGGTNTEAFF TGCAGCGCCAAAGGGGGGACTAACACTGAAGCTTTCTTT
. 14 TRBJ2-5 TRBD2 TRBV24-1 CATSGEGPWQTQYF TGTGCCACCAGTGGGGAGGGTCCGTGGCAGACCCAGTACTTC
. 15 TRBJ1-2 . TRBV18 CASSPGYAENYGYTF TGTGCCAGCTCACCGGGGTACGCCGAGAACTATGGCTACACCTTC
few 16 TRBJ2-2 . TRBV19 CASSISRQGRTGELFF TGTGCCAGTAGTATTAGTAGGCAGGGTCGGACCGGGGAGCTGTTTTTT
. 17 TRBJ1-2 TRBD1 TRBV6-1 CASSKKQGAIGSSGYTF TGTGCCAGCAGCAAGAAACAGGGGGCGATAGGCTCTTCTGGCTACACCTTC
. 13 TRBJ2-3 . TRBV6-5 CASSYSPADTQYF TGTGCCAGCAGTTACTCTCCGGCAGATACGCAGTATTTT
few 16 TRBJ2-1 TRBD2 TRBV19 CASSIMTSGRAAEQFF TGTGCCAGTAGTATAATGACTAGCGGGAGGGCTGCTGAGCAGTTCTTC
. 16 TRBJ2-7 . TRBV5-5 CASSADRDGGSYEQYF TGTGCCAGCAGTGCTGACCGGGACGGCGGATCCTACGAGCAGTACTTC
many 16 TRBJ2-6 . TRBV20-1 CSARDERTSGANVLTF TGCAGTGCTAGAGATGAACGGACCTCTGGGGCCAACGTCCTGACTTTC
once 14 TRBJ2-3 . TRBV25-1 CASSGGALRDTQYF TGTGCCAGCAGTGGGGGCGCTCTCCGAGATACGCAGTATTTT
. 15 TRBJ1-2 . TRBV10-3 CAISASGKQDYGYTF TGTGCCATCAGTGCCAGTGGAAAACAAGACTATGGCTACACCTTC
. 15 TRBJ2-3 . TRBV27 CASSARGQFTHTQYF TGTGCCAGCTCCGCCCGGGGGCAATTCACACATACGCAGTATTTT
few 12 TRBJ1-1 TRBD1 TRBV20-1 CSAKTGVTEAFF TGCAGTGCCAAGACAGGGGTCACTGAAGCTTTCTTT
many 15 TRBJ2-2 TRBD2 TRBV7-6 CASSRGLVGTGELFF TGTGCCAGCAGCAGAGGACTAGTAGGCACCGGGGAGCTGTTTTTT
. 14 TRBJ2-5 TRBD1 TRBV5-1 CASSVRQGKETQYF TGCGCCAGCAGCGTCCGACAGGGGAAGGAGACCCAGTACTTC
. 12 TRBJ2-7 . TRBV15 CATSRAYYEQYF TGTGCCACCAGCAGAGCCTACTACGAGCAGTACTTC
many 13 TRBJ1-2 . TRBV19 CASSRRGDYGDTF TGTGCCAGTAGTAGGCGGGGGGACTATGGCGACACCTTC
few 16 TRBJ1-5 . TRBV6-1 CASSEASGWSNQPQHF TGTGCCAGCAGTGAAGCTTCGGGGTGGAGCAATCAGCCCCAGCATTTT
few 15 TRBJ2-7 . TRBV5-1 CASSLGEGISYEQYF TGCGCCAGCAGCTTGGGAGAGGGGATCTCCTACGAGCAGTACTTC
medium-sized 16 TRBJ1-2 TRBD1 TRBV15 CATSSPGQPEGYGYTF TGTGCCACCAGCAGTCCGGGACAGCCCGAAGGCTATGGCTACACCTTC
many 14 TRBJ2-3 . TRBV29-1 CSVEDRDHTDTQYF TGCAGCGTTGAAGATCGTGATCACACAGATACGCAGTATTTT
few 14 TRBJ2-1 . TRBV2 CASSGQALAGGQFF TGTGCCAGCAGTGGACAGGCCCTCGCCGGGGGGCAGTTCTTC
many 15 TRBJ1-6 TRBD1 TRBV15 CATSRGTGDHSPLHF TGTGCCACCAGCAGGGGGACAGGGGACCACTCACCCCTCCACTTT
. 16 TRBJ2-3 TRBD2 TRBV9 CASSGRTSGYTDTQYF TGTGCCAGCAGCGGTCGGACTAGCGGATACACAGATACGCAGTATTTT
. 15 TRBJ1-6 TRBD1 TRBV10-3 CASGTPGTGVSPLHF TGTGCCAGCGGAACTCCCGGGACAGGGGTTTCACCCCTCCACTTT
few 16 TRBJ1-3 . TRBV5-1 CASSQDHDGSGNTIYF TGCGCCAGCAGCCAAGACCACGACGGCTCTGGAAACACCATATATTTT
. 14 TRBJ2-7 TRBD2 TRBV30 CAWSVWGAGGEQYF TGTGCCTGGAGTGTTTGGGGTGCGGGAGGCGAGCAGTACTTC
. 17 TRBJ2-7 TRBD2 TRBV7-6 CASSLSSSAGVSYEQYF TGTGCCAGCAGCTTATCGAGTTCAGCGGGAGTTTCCTACGAGCAGTACTTC
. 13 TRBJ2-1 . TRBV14 CASSQDNYNEQFF TGTGCCAGCAGCCAAGATAACTACAATGAGCAGTTCTTC
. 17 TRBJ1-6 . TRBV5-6 CASAKQLGIRVNSPLHF TGTGCCAGCGCAAAACAGCTTGGTATCAGAGTTAATTCACCCCTCCACTTT
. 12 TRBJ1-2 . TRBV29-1 CSVVSGEGGYTF TGCAGCGTTGTTTCAGGGGAGGGCGGCTACACCTTC
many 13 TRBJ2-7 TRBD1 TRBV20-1 CSARGQGAIEQYF TGCAGTGCCCGTGGACAGGGGGCTATCGAGCAGTACTTC
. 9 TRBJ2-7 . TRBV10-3 CAISESIIF TGTGCCATCAGTGAGTCGATTATATTT
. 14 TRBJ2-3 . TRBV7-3 CASSLRGGTGTQYF TGTGCCAGCAGCTTAAGGGGCGGCACAGGTACGCAGTATTTT
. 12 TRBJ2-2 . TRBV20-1 CSAKQGTGELFF TGCAGTGCTAAACAGGGAACCGGGGAGCTGTTTTTT
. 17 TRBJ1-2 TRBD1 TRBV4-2 CASSPGTGVKFDYGYTF TGTGCCAGCAGCCCGGGGACAGGGGTTAAGTTTGACTATGGCTACACCTTC
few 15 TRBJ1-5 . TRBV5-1 CASSLDPEFNQPQHF TGCGCCAGCAGCTTGGACCCGGAATTCAATCAGCCCCAGCATTTT
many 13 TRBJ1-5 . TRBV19 CAVSQGYAQPQHF TGTGCCGTCTCCCAGGGGTATGCTCAGCCCCAGCATTTT